The text below deals with one T cell receptor beta chain. Its specificity is not known. This entry belongs to a study of STAT5B mutations in CD4+ large granular lymphocyte leukemia. Study observations and caveats: TRBV06-family usage was enriched in top patient clones (8/27) versus controls (2/35).

The CDR3 runs to 13 residues. CDR1 and CDR2 (germline): LNHDA, SQIVND (reference sequence). V dropped 5 bases and J dropped 3 bases, with 11 bases sitting between them. Libraries were prepared by immunoSEQ multiplex PCR; TCRdb keeps only in-frame clonotypes and omits some of them. This sample has about 28,000 clones; roughly three quarters occur once, and the top ten carry 5.5% to 8%. Source material: CD4+ T cells from blood buffy coats. The chain carries TRBV19 and TRBJ2-7; D might be TRBD1 (5 bases). The receptor's source is a human donor in good health. This chain's CDR3 is CASSPRVLYEQYF. For the CDR3, the DNA is TGTGCCAGTAGTCCCAGGGTGCTCTACGAGCAGTACTTC.